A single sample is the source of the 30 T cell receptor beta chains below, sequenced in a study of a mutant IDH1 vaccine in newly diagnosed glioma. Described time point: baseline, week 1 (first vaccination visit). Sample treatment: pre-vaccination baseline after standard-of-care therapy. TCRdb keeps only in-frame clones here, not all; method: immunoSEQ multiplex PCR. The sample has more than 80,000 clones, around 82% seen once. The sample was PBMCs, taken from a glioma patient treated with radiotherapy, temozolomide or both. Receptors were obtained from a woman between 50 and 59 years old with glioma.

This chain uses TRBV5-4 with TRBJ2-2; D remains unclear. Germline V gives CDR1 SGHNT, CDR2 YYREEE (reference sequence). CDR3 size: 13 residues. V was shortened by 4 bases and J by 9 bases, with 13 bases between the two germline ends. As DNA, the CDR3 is TGTGCCAGCAGCCCTACTGGGTCCCGGGAGCTGTTTTTT. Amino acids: CASSPTGSRELFF.

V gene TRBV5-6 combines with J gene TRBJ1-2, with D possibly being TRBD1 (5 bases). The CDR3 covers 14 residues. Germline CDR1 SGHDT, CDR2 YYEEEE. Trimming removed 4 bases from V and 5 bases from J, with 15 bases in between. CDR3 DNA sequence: TGTGCCAGCAGCCAGACGGGGGATTGGTATGGCTACACCTTC. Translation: CASSQTGDWYGYTF. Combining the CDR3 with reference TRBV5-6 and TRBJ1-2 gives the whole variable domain DAGVTQSPTHLIKTRGQQVTLRCSPKSGHDTVSWYQQALGQGPQFIFQYYEEEERQRGNFPDRFSGHQFPNYSSELNVNALLLGDSALYLCASSQTGDWYGYTFGSGTRLTVV.

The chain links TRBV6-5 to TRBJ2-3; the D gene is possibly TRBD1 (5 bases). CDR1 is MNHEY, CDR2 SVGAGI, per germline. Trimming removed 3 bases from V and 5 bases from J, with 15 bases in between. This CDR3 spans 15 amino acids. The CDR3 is CASSYQGLNGDTQYF. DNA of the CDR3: TGTGCCAGCAGTTATCAGGGCCTAAACGGAGATACGCAGTATTTT.

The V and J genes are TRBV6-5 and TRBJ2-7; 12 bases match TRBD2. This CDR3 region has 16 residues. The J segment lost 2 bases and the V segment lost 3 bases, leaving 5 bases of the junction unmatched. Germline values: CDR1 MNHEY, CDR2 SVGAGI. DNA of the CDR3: TGTGCCAGCAGTTATGGACTAGCGGGGAACCCCTACGAGCAGTACTTC. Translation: CASSYGLAGNPYEQYF.

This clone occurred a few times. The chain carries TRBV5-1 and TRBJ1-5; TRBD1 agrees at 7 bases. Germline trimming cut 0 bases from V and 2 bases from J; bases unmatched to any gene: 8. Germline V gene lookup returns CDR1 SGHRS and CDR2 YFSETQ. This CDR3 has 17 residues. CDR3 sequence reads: CASSLAPTGQGNQPQHF. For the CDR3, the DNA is TGCGCCAGCAGCTTGGCCCCTACAGGACAGGGCAATCAGCCCCAGCATTTT.

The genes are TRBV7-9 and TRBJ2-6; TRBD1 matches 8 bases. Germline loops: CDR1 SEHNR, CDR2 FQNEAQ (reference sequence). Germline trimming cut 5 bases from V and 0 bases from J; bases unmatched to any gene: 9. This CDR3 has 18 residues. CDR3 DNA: TGTGCCAGCAGCCCCCGTGGACAGGGAACCTCTGGGGCCAACGTCCTGACTTTC. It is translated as CASSPRGQGTSGANVLTF. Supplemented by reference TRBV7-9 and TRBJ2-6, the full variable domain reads DTGVSQNPRHKITKRGQNVTFRCDPISEHNRLYWYRQTLGQGPEFLTYFQNEAQLEKSRLLSDRFSAERPKGSFSTLEIQRTEQGDSAMYLCASSPRGQGTSGANVLTFGAGSRLTVL.

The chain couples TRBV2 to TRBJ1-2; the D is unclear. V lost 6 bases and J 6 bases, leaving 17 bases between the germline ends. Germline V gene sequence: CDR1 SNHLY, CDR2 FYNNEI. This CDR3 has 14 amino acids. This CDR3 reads CASSRTMNMDGYTF. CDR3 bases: TGTGCCAGCAGCAGGACCATGAACATGGATGGCTACACCTTC. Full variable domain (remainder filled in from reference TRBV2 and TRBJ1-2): EPEVTQTPSHQVTQMGQEVILRCVPISNHLYFYWYRQILGQKVEFLVSFYNNEISEKSEIFDDQFSVERPDGSNFTLKIRSTKLEDSAMYFCASSRTMNMDGYTFGSGTRLTVV.

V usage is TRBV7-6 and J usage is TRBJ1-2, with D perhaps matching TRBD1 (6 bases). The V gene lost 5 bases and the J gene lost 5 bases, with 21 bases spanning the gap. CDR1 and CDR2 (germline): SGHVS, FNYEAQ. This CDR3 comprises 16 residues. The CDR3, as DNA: TGTGCCAGCAGCCCTGGGGGGGGCGCAGTTGGGTATGGCTACACCTTC. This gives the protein CASSPGGGAVGYGYTF.

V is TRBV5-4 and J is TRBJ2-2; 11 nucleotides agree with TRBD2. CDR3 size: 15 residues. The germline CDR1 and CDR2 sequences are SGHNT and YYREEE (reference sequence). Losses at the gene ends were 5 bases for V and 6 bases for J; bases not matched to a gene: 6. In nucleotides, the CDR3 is TGTGCCAGCAGTTACGTAGCGGGGGGGCCCGGGGAGCTGTTTTTT. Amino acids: CASSYVAGGPGELFF.

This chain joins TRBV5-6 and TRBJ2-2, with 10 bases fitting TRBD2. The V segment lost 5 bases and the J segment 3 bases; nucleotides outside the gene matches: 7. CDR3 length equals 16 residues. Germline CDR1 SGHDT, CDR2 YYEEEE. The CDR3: CASRPLAGVDTGELFF. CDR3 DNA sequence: TGTGCCAGCAGACCCCTAGCGGGGGTGGACACCGGGGAGCTGTTTTTT.

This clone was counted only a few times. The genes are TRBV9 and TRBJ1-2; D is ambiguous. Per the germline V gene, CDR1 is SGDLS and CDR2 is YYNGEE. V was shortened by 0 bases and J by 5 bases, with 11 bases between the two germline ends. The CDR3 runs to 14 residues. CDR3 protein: CASSVVEGTYGYTF. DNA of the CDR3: TGTGCCAGCAGCGTAGTTGAGGGTACTTATGGCTACACCTTC.

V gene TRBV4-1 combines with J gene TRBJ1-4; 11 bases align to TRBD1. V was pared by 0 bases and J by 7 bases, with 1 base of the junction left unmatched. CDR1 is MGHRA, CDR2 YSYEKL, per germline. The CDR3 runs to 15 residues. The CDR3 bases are TGCGCCAGCAGCCAAGACGGGACAGGGGGTGAAAAACTGTTTTTT. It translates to CASSQDGTGGEKLFF.

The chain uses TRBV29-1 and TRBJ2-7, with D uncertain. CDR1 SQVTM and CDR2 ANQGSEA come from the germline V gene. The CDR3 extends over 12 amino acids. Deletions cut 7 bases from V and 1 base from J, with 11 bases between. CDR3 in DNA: TGCAGCGCTACCAGTCCTTCCTACGAGCAGTACTTC. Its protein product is CSATSPSYEQYF.

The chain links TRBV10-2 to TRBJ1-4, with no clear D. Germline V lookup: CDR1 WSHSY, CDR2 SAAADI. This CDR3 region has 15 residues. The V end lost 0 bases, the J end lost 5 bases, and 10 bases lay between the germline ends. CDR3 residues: CASSESGVRNEKLFF. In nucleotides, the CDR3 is TGCGCCAGCAGTGAGTCTGGGGTCCGGAATGAAAAACTGTTTTTT.

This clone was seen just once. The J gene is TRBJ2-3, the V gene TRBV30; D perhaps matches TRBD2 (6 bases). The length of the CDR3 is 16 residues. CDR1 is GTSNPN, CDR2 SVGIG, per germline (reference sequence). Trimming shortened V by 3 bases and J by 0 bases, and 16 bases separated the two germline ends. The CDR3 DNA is TGTGCCTGGAGCTGGCAGCGGGTCTCTAGCACAGATACGCAGTATTTT. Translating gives CAWSWQRVSSTDTQYF.

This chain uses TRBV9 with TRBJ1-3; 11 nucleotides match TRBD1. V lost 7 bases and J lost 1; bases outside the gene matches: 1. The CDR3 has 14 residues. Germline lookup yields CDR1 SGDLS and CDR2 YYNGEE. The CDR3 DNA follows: TGTGCCAGCGGGACAGGGGGATCTGGAAACACCATATATTTT. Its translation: CASGTGGSGNTIYF.

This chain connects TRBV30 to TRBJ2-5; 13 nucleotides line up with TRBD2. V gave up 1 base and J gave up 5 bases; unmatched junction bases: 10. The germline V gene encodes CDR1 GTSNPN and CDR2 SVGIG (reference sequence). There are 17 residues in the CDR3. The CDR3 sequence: CAWSEALAGGGGETQYF. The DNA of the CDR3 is TGTGCCTGGAGTGAAGCACTAGCGGGGGGGGGCGGTGAGACCCAGTACTTC.

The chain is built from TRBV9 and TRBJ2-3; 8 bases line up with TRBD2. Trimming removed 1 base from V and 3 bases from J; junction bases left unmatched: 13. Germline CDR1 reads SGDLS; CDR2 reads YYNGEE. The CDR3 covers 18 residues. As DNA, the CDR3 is TGTGCCAGCAGCGTACTCCCGGGGGGGAGATCCGGTACAGATACGCAGTATTTT. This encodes CASSVLPGGRSGTDTQYF.

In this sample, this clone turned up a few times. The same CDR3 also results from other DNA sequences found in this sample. CDR3 DNA sequence: TGTGCCAGCAGCGTAGGGGGGACTGAAGCTTTCTTT. This translates into CASSVGGTEAFF. The chain links TRBV9 to TRBJ1-1, with a tentative D call TRBD1 (5 bases). V lost 0 bases, J lost 5 bases, and 5 bases lay in between. This CDR3 is 12 amino acids long. Germline loops: CDR1 SGDLS, CDR2 YYNGEE.

CDR3 sequence: CATSVSDSTDTQYF. The DNA for the CDR3 is TGTGCCACCAGCGTATCAGATAGCACAGATACGCAGTATTTT. The chain uses TRBV15 and TRBJ2-3; no clear D. The germline V and J ends were trimmed by 5 bases and 0 bases, with 9 bases remaining between them. Germline V lookup: CDR1 LNHNV, CDR2 YYDKDF (reference sequence). CDR3 length: 14 amino acids.

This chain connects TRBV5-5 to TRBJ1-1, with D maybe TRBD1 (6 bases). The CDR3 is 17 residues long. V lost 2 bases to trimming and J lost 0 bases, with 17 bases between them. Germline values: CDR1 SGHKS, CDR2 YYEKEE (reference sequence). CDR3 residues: CASSFLLTDSMNTEAFF. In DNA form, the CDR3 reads TGTGCCAGCAGCTTCCTCCTAACGGACAGCATGAACACTGAAGCTTTCTTT.

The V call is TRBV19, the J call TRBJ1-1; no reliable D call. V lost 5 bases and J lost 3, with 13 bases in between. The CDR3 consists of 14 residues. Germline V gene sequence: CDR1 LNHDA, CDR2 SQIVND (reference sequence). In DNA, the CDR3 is TGTGCCAGTAGTGCGACTGAAGTGTACACTGAAGCTTTCTTT. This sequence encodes CASSATEVYTEAFF.

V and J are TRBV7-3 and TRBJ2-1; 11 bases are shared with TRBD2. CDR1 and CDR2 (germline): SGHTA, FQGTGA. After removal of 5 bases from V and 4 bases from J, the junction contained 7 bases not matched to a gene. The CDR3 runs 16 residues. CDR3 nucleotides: TGTGCCAGCAGCCCAACCGGGACTAGCGGATACAATGAGCAGTTCTTC. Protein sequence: CASSPTGTSGYNEQFF.

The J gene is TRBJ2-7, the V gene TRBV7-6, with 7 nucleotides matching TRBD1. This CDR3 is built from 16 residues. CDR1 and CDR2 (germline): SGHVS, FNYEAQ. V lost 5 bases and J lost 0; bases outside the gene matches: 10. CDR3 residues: CASSAGQAKSSYEQYF. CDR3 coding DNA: TGTGCCAGCAGCGCCGGACAGGCAAAAAGCTCCTACGAGCAGTACTTC.

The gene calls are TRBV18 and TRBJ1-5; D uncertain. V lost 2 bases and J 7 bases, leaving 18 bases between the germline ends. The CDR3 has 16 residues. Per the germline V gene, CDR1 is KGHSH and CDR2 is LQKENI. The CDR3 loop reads CASSPVLGTAGQPQHF. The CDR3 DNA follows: TGTGCCAGCTCACCAGTCCTTGGTACGGCTGGGCAGCCCCAGCATTTT.

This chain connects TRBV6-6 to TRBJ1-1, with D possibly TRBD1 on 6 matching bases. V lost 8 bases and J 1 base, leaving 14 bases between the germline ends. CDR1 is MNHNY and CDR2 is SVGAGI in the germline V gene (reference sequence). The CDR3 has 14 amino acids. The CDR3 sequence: CASGWDTKNTEAFF. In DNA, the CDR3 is TGTGCCAGCGGGTGGGACACAAAGAACACTGAAGCTTTCTTT.

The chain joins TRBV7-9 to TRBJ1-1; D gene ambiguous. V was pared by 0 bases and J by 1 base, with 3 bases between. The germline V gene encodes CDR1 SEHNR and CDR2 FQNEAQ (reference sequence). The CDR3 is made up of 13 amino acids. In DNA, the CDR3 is TGTGCCAGCAGCTTAGCACAGAACACTGAAGCTTTCTTT. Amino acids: CASSLAQNTEAFF.

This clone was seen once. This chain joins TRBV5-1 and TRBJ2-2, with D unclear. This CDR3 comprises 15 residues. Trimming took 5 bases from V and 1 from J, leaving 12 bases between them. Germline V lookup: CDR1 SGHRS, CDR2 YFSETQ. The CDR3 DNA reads TGCGCCAGCAGGTCTGCTACCGGGAACACCGGGGAGCTGTTTTTT. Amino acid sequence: CASRSATGNTGELFF.

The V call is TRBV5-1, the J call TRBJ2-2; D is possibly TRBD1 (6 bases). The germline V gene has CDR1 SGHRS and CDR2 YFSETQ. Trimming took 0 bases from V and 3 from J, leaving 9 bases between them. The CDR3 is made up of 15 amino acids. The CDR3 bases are TGCGCCAGCAGCTTGGGTTCAGGGGACACCGGGGAGCTGTTTTTT. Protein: CASSLGSGDTGELFF.

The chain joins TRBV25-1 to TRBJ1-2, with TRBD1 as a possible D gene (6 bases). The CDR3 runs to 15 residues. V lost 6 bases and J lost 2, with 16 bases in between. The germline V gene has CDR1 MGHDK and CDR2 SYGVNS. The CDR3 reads CASRGGQPKNYGYTF. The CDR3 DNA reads TGTGCCAGCAGGGGTGGACAGCCTAAGAACTATGGCTACACCTTC.